This T cell receptor beta chain originates from a study of beta chain features in type 1 diabetes. This clone was counted a few times. Its antigen is not identified. The J segment lost 4 bases and the V segment lost 6 bases, leaving 11 bases of the junction unmatched. Looked up from germline, CDR1 is MDHEN and CDR2 is SYDVKM. CDR3 length: 15 amino acids. All of the isolated RNA was reverse transcribed, so expressed TCRB transcripts were sequenced. Some 4 million reads were obtained on average from naive, central memory and regulatory T cell samples. The method was immunoSEQ multiplex PCR; TCRdb's version includes in-frame clones alone and lacks a portion of them. The repertoire holds approximately 170,000 clones, with almost 8% as singletons. Study-level points and caveats: Type 1 diabetes patients had moderately but significantly shorter TCRB CDR3s in all four CD4+ subsets.

This TCR was recovered from a man between 18 and 29 years old with type 1 diabetes. Source material: central memory CD4+ T cells from blood. The chain employs TRBV28 and TRBJ2-7, with 8 bases aligning to TRBD1. CDR3 nucleotide sequence: TGTGCCAGCAGCCATCCGGGGACAGGCGGGTACGAGCAGTACTTC. Translated, it gives CASSHPGTGGYEQYF.